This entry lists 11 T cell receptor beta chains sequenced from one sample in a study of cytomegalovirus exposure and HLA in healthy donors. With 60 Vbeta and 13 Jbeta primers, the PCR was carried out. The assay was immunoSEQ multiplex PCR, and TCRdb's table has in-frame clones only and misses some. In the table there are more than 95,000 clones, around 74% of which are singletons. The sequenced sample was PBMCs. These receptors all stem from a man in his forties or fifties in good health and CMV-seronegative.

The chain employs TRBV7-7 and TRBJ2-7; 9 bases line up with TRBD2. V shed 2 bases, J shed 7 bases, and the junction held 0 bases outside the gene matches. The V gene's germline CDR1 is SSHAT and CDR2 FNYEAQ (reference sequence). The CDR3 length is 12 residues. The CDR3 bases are TGTGCCAGCAGCTTAAGCGGGGGGGAGCAGTACTTC. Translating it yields CASSLSGGEQYF.

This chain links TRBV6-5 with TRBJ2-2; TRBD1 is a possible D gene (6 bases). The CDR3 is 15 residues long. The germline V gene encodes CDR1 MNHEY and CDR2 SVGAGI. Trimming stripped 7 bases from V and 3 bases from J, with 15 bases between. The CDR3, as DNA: TGTGCCAGCAAATACAGGGAGACACACACCGGGGAGCTGTTTTTT. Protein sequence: CASKYRETHTGELFF.

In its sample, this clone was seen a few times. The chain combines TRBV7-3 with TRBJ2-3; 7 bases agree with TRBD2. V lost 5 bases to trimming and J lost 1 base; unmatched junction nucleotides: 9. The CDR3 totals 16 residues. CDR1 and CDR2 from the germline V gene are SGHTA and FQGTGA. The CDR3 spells CASSPTGGAGTDTQYF. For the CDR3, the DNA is TGTGCCAGCAGCCCCACGGGGGGAGCGGGCACAGATACGCAGTATTTT.

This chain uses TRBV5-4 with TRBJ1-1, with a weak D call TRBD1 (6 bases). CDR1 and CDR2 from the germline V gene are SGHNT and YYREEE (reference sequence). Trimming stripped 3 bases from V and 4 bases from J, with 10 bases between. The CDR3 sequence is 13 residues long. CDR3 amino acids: CASSYRGGTEAFF. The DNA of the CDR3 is TGTGCCAGCAGCTATAGAGGGGGCACTGAAGCTTTCTTT.

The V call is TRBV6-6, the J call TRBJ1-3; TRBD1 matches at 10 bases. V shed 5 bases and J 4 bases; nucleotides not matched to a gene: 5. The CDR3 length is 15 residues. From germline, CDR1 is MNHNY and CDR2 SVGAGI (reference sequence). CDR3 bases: TGTGCCAGCAGTCCCCGGGACAGGGGAGGAAACACCATATATTTT. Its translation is CASSPRDRGGNTIYF.

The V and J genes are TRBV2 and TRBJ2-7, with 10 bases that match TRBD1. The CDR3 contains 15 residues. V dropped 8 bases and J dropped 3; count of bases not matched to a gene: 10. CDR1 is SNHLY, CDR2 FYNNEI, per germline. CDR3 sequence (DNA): TGTGCCAGCCGGCCCAGGAGGACAGGGGGCTACGAGCAGTACTTC. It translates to CASRPRRTGGYEQYF.

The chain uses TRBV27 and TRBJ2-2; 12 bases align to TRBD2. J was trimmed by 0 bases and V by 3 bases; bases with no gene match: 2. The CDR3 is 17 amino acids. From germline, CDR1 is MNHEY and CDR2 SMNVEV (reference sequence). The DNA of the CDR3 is TGTGCCAGCAGTTTTCTAGCGGGGGGGCCGAACACCGGGGAGCTGTTTTTT. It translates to CASSFLAGGPNTGELFF.

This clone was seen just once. CDR3 in amino acids: CATSREGILLAGTENTQYF. The CDR3 region has the DNA TGTGCCACCAGCAGAGAGGGGATATTACTAGCGGGTACCGAAAATACGCAGTATTTT. The rearrangement uses TRBV15 and TRBJ2-3; TRBD2 aligns across 9 bases. The germline CDR1 and CDR2 sequences are LNHNV and YYDKDF (reference sequence). This CDR3 has 19 residues. V gave up 0 bases and J gave up 7 bases; unmatched junction bases: 17. Full variable domain (rest looked up from reference TRBV15 and TRBJ2-3): DAMVIQNPRYQVTQFGKPVTLSCSQTLNHNVMYWYQQKSSQAPKLLFHYYDKDFNNEADTPDNFQSRRPNTSFCFLDIRSPGLGDTAMYLCATSREGILLAGTENTQYFGPGTRLTVL.

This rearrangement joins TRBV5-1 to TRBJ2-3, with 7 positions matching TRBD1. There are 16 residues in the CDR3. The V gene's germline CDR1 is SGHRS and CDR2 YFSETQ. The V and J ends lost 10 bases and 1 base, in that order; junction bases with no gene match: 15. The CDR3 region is CAGRDSPFGGTDTQYF. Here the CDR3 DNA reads TGCGCCGGCCGGGACAGCCCCTTCGGTGGCACAGATACGCAGTATTTT.

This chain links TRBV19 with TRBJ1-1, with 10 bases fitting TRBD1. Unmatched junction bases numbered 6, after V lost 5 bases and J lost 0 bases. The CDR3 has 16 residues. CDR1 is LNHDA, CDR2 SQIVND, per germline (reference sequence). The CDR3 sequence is CASSLGQGGMNTEAFF. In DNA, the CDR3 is TGTGCCAGTAGTTTAGGACAGGGGGGGATGAACACTGAAGCTTTCTTT.

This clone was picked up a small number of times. Written as DNA, the CDR3 is TGTGCCAGCAGTCTACGGACAGGGATGACGAACACTGAAGCTTTCTTT. As protein: CASSLRTGMTNTEAFF. The chain recombines TRBV5-6 with TRBJ1-1; TRBD1 agrees at 8 bases. Germline lookup yields CDR1 SGHDT and CDR2 YYEEEE. This CDR3 region has 16 residues. Losses at the gene ends were 5 bases for V and 1 base for J; bases not matched to a gene: 10.